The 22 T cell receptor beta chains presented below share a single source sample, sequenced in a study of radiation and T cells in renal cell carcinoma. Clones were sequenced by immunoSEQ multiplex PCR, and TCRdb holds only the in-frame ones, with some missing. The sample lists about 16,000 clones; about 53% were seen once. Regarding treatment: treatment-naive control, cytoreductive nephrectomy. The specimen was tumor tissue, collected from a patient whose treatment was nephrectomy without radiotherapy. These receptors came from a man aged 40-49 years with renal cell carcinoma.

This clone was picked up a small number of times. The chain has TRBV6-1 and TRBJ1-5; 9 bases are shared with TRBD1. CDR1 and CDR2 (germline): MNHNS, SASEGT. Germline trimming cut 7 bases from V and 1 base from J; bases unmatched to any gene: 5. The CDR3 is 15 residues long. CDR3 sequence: CASTRDRVSNQPQHF. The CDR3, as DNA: TGTGCCAGCACCAGGGACAGGGTAAGCAATCAGCCCCAGCATTTT.

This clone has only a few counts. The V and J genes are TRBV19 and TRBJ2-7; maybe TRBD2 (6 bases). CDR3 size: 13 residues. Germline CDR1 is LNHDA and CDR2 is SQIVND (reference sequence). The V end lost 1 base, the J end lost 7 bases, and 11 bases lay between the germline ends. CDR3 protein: CASSIVVAGEQYF. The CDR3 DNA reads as TGTGCCAGTAGTATAGTAGTGGCGGGGGAGCAGTACTTC.

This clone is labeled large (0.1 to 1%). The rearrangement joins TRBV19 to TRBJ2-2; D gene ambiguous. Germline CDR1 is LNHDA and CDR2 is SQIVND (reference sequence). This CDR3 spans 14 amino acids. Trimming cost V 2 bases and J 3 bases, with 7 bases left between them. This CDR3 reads CASSITGYTGELFF. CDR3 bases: TGTGCCAGTAGTATAACCGGATACACCGGGGAGCTGTTTTTT.

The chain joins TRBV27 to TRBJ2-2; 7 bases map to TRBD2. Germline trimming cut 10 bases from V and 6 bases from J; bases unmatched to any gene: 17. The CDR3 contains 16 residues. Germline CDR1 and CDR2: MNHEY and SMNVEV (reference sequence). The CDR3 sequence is CATNPSGEKVPGELFF. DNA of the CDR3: TGTGCCACCAACCCAAGCGGGGAAAAGGTCCCCGGGGAGCTGTTTTTT.

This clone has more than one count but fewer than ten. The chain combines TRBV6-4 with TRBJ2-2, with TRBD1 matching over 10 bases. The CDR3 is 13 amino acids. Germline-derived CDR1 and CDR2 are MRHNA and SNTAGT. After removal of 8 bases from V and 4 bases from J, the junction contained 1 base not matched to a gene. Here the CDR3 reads CASGTGATGELFF. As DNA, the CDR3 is TGTGCCAGCGGGACAGGGGCCACCGGGGAGCTGTTTTTT.

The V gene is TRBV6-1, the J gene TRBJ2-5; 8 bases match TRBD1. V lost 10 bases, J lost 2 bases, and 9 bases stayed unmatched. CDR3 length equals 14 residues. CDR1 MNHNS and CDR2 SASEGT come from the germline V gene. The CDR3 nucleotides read TGTGCCATCCGTGGGACAGGATCTCAAGAGACCCAGTACTTC. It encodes CAIRGTGSQETQYF.

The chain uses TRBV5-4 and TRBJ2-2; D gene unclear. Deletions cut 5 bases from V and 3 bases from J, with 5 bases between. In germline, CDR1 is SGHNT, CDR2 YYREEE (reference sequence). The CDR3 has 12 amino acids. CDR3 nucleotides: TGTGCCAGCAGTCATGACACCGGGGAGCTGTTTTTT. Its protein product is CASSHDTGELFF.

The CDR3 bases are TGTGCCACCAGCAGAGCCAACCGGGACAGGTATTCTCCCAAACTGTTTTTT. It yields the protein CATSRANRDRYSPKLFF. The rearrangement joins TRBV15 to TRBJ1-4; 8 nucleotides agree with TRBD1. The CDR3 has 17 residues. In germline, CDR1 is LNHNV, CDR2 YYDKDF (reference sequence). The V gene end was trimmed by 1 base and the J gene end by 11 bases; junction bases not matched to a gene: 15.

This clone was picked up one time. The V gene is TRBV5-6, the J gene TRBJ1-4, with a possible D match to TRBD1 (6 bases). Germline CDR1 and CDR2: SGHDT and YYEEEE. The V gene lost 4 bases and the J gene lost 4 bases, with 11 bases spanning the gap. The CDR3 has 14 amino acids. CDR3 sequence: CASSVGQVNEKLFF. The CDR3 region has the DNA TGTGCCAGCAGCGTGGGACAAGTTAATGAAAAACTGTTTTTT.

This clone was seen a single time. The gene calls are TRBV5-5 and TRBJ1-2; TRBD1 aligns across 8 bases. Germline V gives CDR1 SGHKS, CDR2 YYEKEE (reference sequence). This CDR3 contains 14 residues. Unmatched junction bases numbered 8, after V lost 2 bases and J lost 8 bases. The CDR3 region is CASSFWQGAAGYTF. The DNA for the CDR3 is TGTGCCAGCAGCTTTTGGCAGGGGGCCGCCGGCTACACCTTC.

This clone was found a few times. CDR3 loop: CASSGDPGQYSGANVLTF. CDR3 DNA sequence: TGTGCCAGCAGCGGGGATCCGGGACAGTACTCTGGGGCCAACGTCCTGACTTTC. The chain links TRBV9 to TRBJ2-6, with 7 nucleotides matching TRBD1. Trimming removed 3 bases from V and 0 bases from J; junction bases left unmatched: 9. Germline CDR1 SGDLS, CDR2 YYNGEE. CDR3 length: 18 amino acids.

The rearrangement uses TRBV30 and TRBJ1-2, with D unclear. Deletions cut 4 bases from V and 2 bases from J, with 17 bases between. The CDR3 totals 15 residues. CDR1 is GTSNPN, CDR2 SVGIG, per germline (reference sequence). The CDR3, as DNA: TGTGCCTGGACCCTAGGGCAGGCCGGAAACTATGGCTACACCTTC. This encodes CAWTLGQAGNYGYTF.

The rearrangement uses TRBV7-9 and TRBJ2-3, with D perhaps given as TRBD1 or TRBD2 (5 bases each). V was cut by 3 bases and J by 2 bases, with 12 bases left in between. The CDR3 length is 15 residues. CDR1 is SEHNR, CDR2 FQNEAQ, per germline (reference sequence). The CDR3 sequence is CASSFSRGFTDTQYF. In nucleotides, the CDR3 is TGTGCCAGCAGCTTTTCGAGGGGATTCACAGATACGCAGTATTTT.

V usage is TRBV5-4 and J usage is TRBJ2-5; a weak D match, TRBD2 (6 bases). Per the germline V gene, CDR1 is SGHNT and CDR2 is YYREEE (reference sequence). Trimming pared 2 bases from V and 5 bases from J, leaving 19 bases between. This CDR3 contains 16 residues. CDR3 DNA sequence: TGTGCCAGCAGCTTATCCCCTAGCGAGGTTTGGGAGACCCAGTACTTC. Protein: CASSLSPSEVWETQYF.

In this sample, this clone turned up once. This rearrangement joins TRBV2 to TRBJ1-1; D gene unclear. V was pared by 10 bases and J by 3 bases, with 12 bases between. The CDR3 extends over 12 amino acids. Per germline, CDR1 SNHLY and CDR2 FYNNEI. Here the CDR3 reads CATALVDTEAFF. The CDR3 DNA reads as TGTGCCACCGCGCTCGTCGACACTGAAGCTTTCTTT.

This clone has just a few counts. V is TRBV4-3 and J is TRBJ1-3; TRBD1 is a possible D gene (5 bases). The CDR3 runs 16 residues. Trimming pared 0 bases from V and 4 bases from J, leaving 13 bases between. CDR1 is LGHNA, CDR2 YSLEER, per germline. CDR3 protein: CASSQDRGLLGNTIYF. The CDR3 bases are TGCGCCAGCAGCCAAGATAGGGGATTATTGGGAAACACCATATATTTT.

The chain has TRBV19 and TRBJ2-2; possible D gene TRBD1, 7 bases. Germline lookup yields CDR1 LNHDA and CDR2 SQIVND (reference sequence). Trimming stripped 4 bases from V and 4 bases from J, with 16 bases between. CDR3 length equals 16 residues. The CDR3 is CASSNLQGGRTGELFF. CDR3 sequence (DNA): TGTGCCAGTAGTAATCTTCAGGGGGGACGCACCGGGGAGCTGTTTTTT.

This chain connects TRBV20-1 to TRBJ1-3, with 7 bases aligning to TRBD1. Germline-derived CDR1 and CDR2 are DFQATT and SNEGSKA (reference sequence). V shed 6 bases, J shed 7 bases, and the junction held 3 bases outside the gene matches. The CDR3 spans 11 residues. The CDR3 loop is CSALQGNTIYF. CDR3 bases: TGCAGTGCCCTACAGGGGAACACCATATATTTT.

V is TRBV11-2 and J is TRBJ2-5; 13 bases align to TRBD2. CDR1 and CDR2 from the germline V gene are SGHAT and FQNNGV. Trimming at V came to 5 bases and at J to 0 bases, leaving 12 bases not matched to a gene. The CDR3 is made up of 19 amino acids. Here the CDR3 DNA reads TGTGCCAGCAGCCTCGGGGGGACTAGCGGGGATCTGTACCAAGAGACCCAGTACTTC. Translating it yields CASSLGGTSGDLYQETQYF. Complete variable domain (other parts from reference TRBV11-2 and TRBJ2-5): EAGVAQSPRYKIIEKRQSVAFWCNPISGHATLYWYQQILGQGPKLLIQFQNNGVVDDSQLPKDRFSAERLKGVDSTLKIQPAKLEDSAVYLCASSLGGTSGDLYQETQYFGPGTRLLVL.

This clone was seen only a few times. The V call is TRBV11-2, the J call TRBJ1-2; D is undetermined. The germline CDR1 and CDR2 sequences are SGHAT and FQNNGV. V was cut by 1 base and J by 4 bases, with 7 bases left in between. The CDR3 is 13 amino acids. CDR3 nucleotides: TGTGCCAGCAGCTTAGCGGGAGTCTATGGCTACACCTTC. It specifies CASSLAGVYGYTF.

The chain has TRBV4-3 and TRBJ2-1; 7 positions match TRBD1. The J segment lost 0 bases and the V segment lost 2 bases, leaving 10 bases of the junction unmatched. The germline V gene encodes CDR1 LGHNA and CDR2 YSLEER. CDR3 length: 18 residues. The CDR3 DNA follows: TGCGCCAGCAGCCAAATCCGGACGGACAGGAGCTCCTACAATGAGCAGTTCTTC. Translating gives CASSQIRTDRSSYNEQFF.

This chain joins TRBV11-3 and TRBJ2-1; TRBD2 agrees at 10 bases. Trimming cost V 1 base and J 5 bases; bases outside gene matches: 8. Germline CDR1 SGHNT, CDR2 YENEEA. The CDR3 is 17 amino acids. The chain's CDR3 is CASSLVTLAGENNEQFF. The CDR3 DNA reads TGTGCCAGCAGCTTAGTTACCCTAGCGGGGGAGAACAATGAGCAGTTCTTC. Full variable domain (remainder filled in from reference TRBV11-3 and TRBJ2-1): EAGVVQSPRYKIIEKKQPVAFWCNPISGHNTLYWYLQNLGQGPELLIRYENEEAVDDSQLPKDRFSAERLKGVDSTLKIQPAELGDSAVYLCASSLVTLAGENNEQFFGPGTRLTVL.